The source of this T cell receptor (beta chain) is a study of shared T cell receptors in the human thymus. The method was immunoSEQ multiplex PCR; TCRdb's version includes in-frame clones alone and lacks a portion of them. This sample has about 660,000 clones, with around 87% found just once. This clone was observed a single time. The same specimen was also included in a second study, on human thymus T cells. From that report: Having surgery to correct congenital heart defects, healthy Finnish infants acted as the donors. The thymus tissue came from resections taken during corrective heart surgery. Use of V and J genes seemed skewed within the thymic and blood repertoires. Related work found strong thymic repertoire overlap between unrelated individuals.

The sequencing input was thymocytes. The sequence came from a boy younger than two with a congenital heart defect.

CDR3 in amino acids: CAISPGTSVGEQYF. The CDR3 region has the DNA TGTGCCATCAGTCCCGGGACTAGTGTGGGGGAGCAGTACTTC. This chain joins TRBV10-3 and TRBJ2-7, with 8 bases identical to TRBD2. The length of the CDR3 is 14 residues. V gave up 5 bases and J gave up 7 bases; unmatched junction bases: 10. CDR1 is ENHRY, CDR2 SYGVKD, per germline.